The text below deals with one T cell receptor beta chain. Its matching antigen is unknown. This sample is drawn from a study of T cell responses to AZD1222 COVID-19 vaccine. Assay: immunoSEQ multiplex PCR; the TCRdb copy retains only in-frame clones and omits some. This table has 90,000 to 130,000 clones, around nine tenths appearing once. Study results and limitations: Variant regions that are unmutated are reportedly the target of nearly half of spike-specific TCRs. Dominant CD4 TCR responses targeted spike regions 160-218 and 743-854. Clonal diversity may have been underestimated, and the donors were mostly white British, with more females than males. Samples come after the peak T cell response, not at day 14.

V lost 1 base and J 1 base, leaving 9 bases between the germline ends. Germline loops: CDR1 SGHNT, CDR2 YYREEE (reference sequence). The CDR3 covers 14 residues. The sequencing used peripheral blood, collected on day 0 of MenACWY control vaccination. This sequence joins TRBV5-4 and TRBJ2-7, with D hard to call. This sequence originates from an adult in good health. DNA for the CDR3: TGTGCCAGCAGCTTGTCGTCAGTTTCCTACGAGCAGTACTTC. Protein: CASSLSSVSYEQYF.